The 25 T cell receptor beta chains reported below all come from one sample, sequenced in a study of Graves' ophthalmopathy and Graves' hyperthyroidism. RNA transcripts yielded amplified TCR beta CDR3 regions. Second-round multiplex PCR came after a first-round RT-PCR that employed HTBI primers. MiXCR, applied by TCRdb to the multiplex PCR reads, yields one record per CDR3 protein. The sample lists 650,000 to 900,000 distinct CDR3 sequences, approximately 40% occurring once. Sequencing was done on a sample of peripheral blood. The receptors here all came from an adult man with Graves' ophthalmopathy.

This clonotype was seen many times. The chain employs TRBV29-1 and TRBJ2-7, with 9 bases that match TRBD2. This CDR3 region has 17 residues. From germline, CDR1 is SQVTM and CDR2 ANQGSEA. The ends lost 4 bases at V and 2 bases at J; junction bases unmatched: 15. The CDR3 loop is CSVGGSLSGGGTYEQYF. The CDR3 DNA follows: TGCAGCGTTGGTGGCAGCCTTAGCGGGGGAGGAACCTACGAGCAGTACTTC.

This clonotype was detected only a few times. The chain is built from TRBV20-1 and TRBJ1-2, with D unresolved. The CDR3 has 11 amino acids. The germline CDR1 and CDR2 sequences are DFQATT and SNEGSKA (reference sequence). Trimming removed 4 bases at V and 5 bases at J, with 8 bases between. The CDR3: CSAITEYGYTF. The CDR3 nucleotides are TGCAGTGCTATTACGGAATATGGCTACACCTTC.

Comments on this clonotype: This is likely an artifact of a read error, given a far larger clone one base away. The genes are TRBV19 and TRBJ1-2; tentatively, D is TRBD1 (6 bases). Germline loops: CDR1 LNHDA, CDR2 SQIVND (reference sequence). This CDR3 region has 13 residues. The DNA for the CDR3 is TGTGCCAGTAGTCCACAGGGAAACTATGACTACACCTTC. This encodes CASSPQGNYDYTF.

About this clonotype: The conserved phenylalanine or tryptophan is not found at the CDR3 terminus, so this likely reflects a read error. V gene TRBV2 combines with J gene TRBJ1-2, with D perhaps TRBD1 (6 bases). CDR3 size: 13 residues. Germline values: CDR1 SNHLY, CDR2 FYNNEI. Trimming cost V 2 bases and J 4 bases, with 8 bases left between them. CDR3 sequence reads: CASSERQVYGYTL. For the CDR3, the DNA is TGTGCCAGCAGTGAAAGACAGGTCTATGGCTACACCCTC.

This clonotype was counted a few times. The CDR3 coding sequence is TGTGCCAGCAGAAACGGACAGGGGAATGAAAAACTGTTTTTT. It is translated as CASRNGQGNEKLFF. This sequence joins TRBV7-2 and TRBJ1-4; TRBD1 aligns across 9 bases. V lost 6 bases and J lost 5; bases outside the gene matches: 4. The V gene's germline CDR1 is SGHTA and CDR2 FQGNSA. The CDR3 runs to 14 residues.

The chain carries TRBV11-2 and TRBJ1-3, with no clear D. From germline, CDR1 is SGHAT and CDR2 FQNNGV. The CDR3 length is 17 residues. The V gene lost 8 bases and the J gene lost 0 bases, with 20 bases spanning the gap. This CDR3 reads CASSRTAAGGSGNTIYF. The CDR3 DNA reads TGTGCCAGCTCGAGGACGGCTGCAGGAGGCTCTGGAAACACCATATATTTT.

A few counts support this clonotype. The genes are TRBV7-9 and TRBJ1-2; 11 bases map to TRBD1. This CDR3 contains 15 residues. V was clipped by 6 bases and J by 8 bases; unmatched bases: 11. Germline CDR1 and CDR2: SEHNR and FQNEAQ (reference sequence). CDR3 sequence reads: CASSYGTGGTEGYTF. The CDR3 DNA is TGTGCCAGCAGTTACGGGACAGGGGGAACCGAGGGCTACACCTTC.

The sample holds a few counts of this clonotype. This may arise from a read error, as a much more abundant clone is one base away. This chain uses TRBV29-1 with TRBJ2-7; a weak D match, TRBD1 (6 bases). V gave up 6 bases and J gave up 5 bases, with 17 bases separating them. The CDR3 consists of 13 residues. Germline loops: CDR1 SQVTM, CDR2 ANQGSEA. CDR3 DNA: TGCAGCGTCGGACAGCTACTACGCGACGAGCAGTACTTC. It is translated as CSVGQLLRDEQYF.

This clonotype has more than one count but fewer than ten. The V call is TRBV7-9, the J call TRBJ2-7; 12 bases align to TRBD2. Germline V gene data show CDR1 as SEHNR and CDR2 as FQNEAQ (reference sequence). Trimming took 5 bases from V and 7 from J; bases not matched to a gene: 9. This CDR3 contains 15 residues. This chain's CDR3 is CASSDTSGRSEEQYF. CDR3 in DNA: TGTGCCAGCAGCGACACTAGCGGGAGGTCGGAGGAGCAGTACTTC.

The gene calls are TRBV20-1 and TRBJ1-1; unclear D gene. CDR1 is DFQATT, CDR2 SNEGSKA, per germline (reference sequence). Trimming pared 6 bases from V and 5 bases from J, leaving 22 bases between. This CDR3 region has 15 residues. The CDR3 spells CSAPRLASLQTEAFF. The DNA of the CDR3 is TGCAGTGCACCGAGGTTGGCTTCTTTGCAGACTGAAGCTTTCTTT.

The CDR3 DNA sequence: TGTGCCAGCAGCTGGGGGGAATACGAGCAGTACTTC. Translated, it gives CASSWGEYEQYF. The J gene is TRBJ2-7, the V gene TRBV7-2, with a weak D call TRBD2 (6 bases). V lost 4 bases, J lost 4 bases, and 8 bases lay in between. Germline V gene sequence: CDR1 SGHTA, CDR2 FQGNSA. The CDR3 extends over 12 amino acids.

The chain is built from TRBV12-3 or TRBV12-4 and TRBJ2-6; D ambiguous. The germline V and J ends were trimmed by 5 bases and 5 bases, with 7 bases remaining between them. This CDR3 has 13 amino acids. CDR3 DNA sequence: TGTGCCAGCAGTGCTCCGAGGGCCAACGTCCTGACTTTC. Its translation is CASSAPRANVLTF.

In its sample, this clonotype was seen a few times. The chain couples TRBV29-1 to TRBJ2-2; possible D gene TRBD2, 7 bases. With 7 bases removed from V and 5 bases from J, the gap between germline ends came to 17 bases. Germline V gene sequence: CDR1 SQVTM, CDR2 ANQGSEA. CDR3 length: 14 amino acids. CDR3 bases: TGCAGCGCGATGGGGGGGCGGGAAACCGGGGAGCTGTTTTTT. As protein: CSAMGGRETGELFF.

V is TRBV10-3 and J is TRBJ2-2; 10 bases are a match to TRBD2. Germline V gene lookup returns CDR1 ENHRY and CDR2 SYGVKD. J lost 4 bases, V lost 10 bases, and 12 bases had no gene match. The CDR3 runs 16 residues. The CDR3 region has the DNA TGTGCCAGCAGCCGTCTAGCGGGAGTTGTCACCGGGGAGCTGTTTTTT. Translated, it gives CASSRLAGVVTGELFF.

V gene TRBV6-5 combines with J gene TRBJ1-2; D perhaps matches TRBD1 (5 bases). The V end was cut by 2 bases, the J end by 6 bases, with 10 bases between. The CDR3 spans 13 residues. Germline-derived CDR1 and CDR2 are MNHEY and SVGAGI. The CDR3 loop reads CASSYSSRDGYTF. The CDR3 DNA follows: TGTGCCAGCAGTTACAGTTCCAGGGATGGCTACACCTTC.

The chain carries TRBV7-9 and TRBJ1-2; 7 positions match TRBD1. The CDR3 has 17 amino acids. Trimming took 3 bases from V and 4 from J; bases not matched to a gene: 14. The V gene's germline CDR1 is SEHNR and CDR2 FQNEAQ (reference sequence). The CDR3 loop is CASSLLKGPGQSYGYTF. The CDR3 bases are TGTGCCAGCAGCTTGTTGAAGGGGCCGGGACAGTCCTATGGCTACACCTTC.

Only a few counts were recorded for this clonotype. V gene TRBV12-3 or TRBV12-4 combines with J gene TRBJ1-4; the match to TRBD1 covers 10 bases. The CDR3 consists of 14 residues. V was clipped by 7 bases and J by 8 bases; unmatched bases: 7. As DNA, the CDR3 is TGTGCCAGCACCGAGACAGGGGGCCACGAAAAACTGTTTTTT. This codes for CASTETGGHEKLFF.

In this sample, this clonotype turned up a few times. This could be a read error, since a much larger clone is one nucleotide away. The chain recombines TRBV25-1 with TRBJ2-2; the D is unclear. The CDR3 runs 14 residues. From germline, CDR1 is MGHDK and CDR2 SYGVNS. Deletions cut 3 bases from V and 4 bases from J, with 9 bases between. For the CDR3, the DNA is TGTGCCAGCAGTGAGTCGAGGCCCACCGGGGAGCTGTTTTTT. As protein: CASSESRPTGELFF.

The V and J genes are TRBV11-2 and TRBJ2-7; D assignment may be TRBD1 or TRBD2 (7 bases each). This CDR3 has 15 residues. V lost 5 bases, J lost 0 bases, and 14 bases lay in between. Germline CDR1 and CDR2: SGHAT and FQNNGV. CDR3 nucleotides: TGTGCCAGCAGCCAAGGGAGGGGGCTCTCCTACGAGCAGTACTTC. It is translated as CASSQGRGLSYEQYF. Variable domain in full (rest from reference TRBV11-2 and TRBJ2-7): EAGVAQSPRYKIIEKRQSVAFWCNPISGHATLYWYQQILGQGPKLLIQFQNNGVVDDSQLPKDRFSAERLKGVDSTLKIQPAKLEDSAVYLCASSQGRGLSYEQYFGPGTRLTVT.

At least ten counts were recorded for this clonotype. CDR3 region: CASSVRDTAEETQYF. CDR3 coding DNA: TGCGCCAGCAGCGTCCGGGACACAGCCGAAGAGACCCAGTACTTC. This sequence joins TRBV4-1 and TRBJ2-5; maybe TRBD1 (6 bases). The V and J ends lost 5 bases and 3 bases respectively, with 16 bases between them. CDR1 is MGHRA, CDR2 YSYEKL, per germline. This CDR3 has 15 residues.

With regard to this clonotype: A read error may produce the germline difference seen at one junction end. The CDR3 bases are TGTGCCAGCAGACGTGGGGGCTATGATTCACCCCTCCACTTT. This gives the protein CASRRGGYDSPLHF. The V gene is TRBV7-3, the J gene TRBJ1-6; D may be TRBD1 (6 bases). Germline V gives CDR1 SGHTA, CDR2 FQGTGA. The CDR3 extends over 14 amino acids. The full variable domain, in which reference TRBV7-3 and TRBJ1-6 provide the parts outside the CDR3, is GAGVSQTPSNKVTEKGKYVELRCDPISGHTALYWYRQSLGQGPEFLIYFQGTGAADDSGLPNDRFFAVRPEGSVSTLKIQRTERGDSAVYLCASRRGGYDSPLHFGNGTRLTVT.

This clonotype was observed once. The chain combines TRBV29-1 with TRBJ1-1; tentatively, D is TRBD1 (5 bases). V was shortened by 7 bases and J by 5 bases, with 29 bases between the two germline ends. The germline V gene has CDR1 SQVTM and CDR2 ANQGSEA. CDR3 length equals 17 residues. The chain's CDR3 is CSAEGREGVSPGTEAFF. CDR3 DNA: TGCAGCGCCGAGGGCAGGGAAGGGGTCTCCCCGGGGACTGAAGCTTTCTTT.

The sample holds one count of this clonotype. V usage is TRBV2 and J usage is TRBJ2-7; D gene uncertain. This CDR3 contains 13 residues. V lost 8 bases, J lost 0 bases, and 11 bases lay in between. The germline gives CDR1 SNHLY, CDR2 FYNNEI. The chain's CDR3 is CASGLDGSYEQYF. CDR3 coding DNA: TGTGCCAGCGGCTTAGACGGCTCCTACGAGCAGTACTTC.

The table lists this clonotype with many counts. The V gene is TRBV7-2, the J gene TRBJ1-4; a possible D gene is TRBD1 (6 bases). Germline CDR1 and CDR2: SGHTA and FQGNSA. The CDR3 has 15 residues. Deletions cut 1 base from V and 8 bases from J, with 14 bases between. CDR3 region: CASSLEGGSWEKLFF. CDR3 nucleotide sequence: TGTGCCAGCAGCTTAGAGGGGGGGTCCTGGGAAAAACTGTTTTTT.

V is TRBV5-1 and J is TRBJ2-7; 8 bases agree with TRBD2. The J segment lost 4 bases and the V segment lost 3 bases, leaving 6 bases of the junction unmatched. This CDR3 spans 14 amino acids. Germline loops: CDR1 SGHRS, CDR2 YFSETQ. The CDR3, as DNA: TGCGCCAGCAGCTACCGGGGCGGGGGGTACGAGCAGTACTTC. Residues: CASSYRGGGYEQYF.